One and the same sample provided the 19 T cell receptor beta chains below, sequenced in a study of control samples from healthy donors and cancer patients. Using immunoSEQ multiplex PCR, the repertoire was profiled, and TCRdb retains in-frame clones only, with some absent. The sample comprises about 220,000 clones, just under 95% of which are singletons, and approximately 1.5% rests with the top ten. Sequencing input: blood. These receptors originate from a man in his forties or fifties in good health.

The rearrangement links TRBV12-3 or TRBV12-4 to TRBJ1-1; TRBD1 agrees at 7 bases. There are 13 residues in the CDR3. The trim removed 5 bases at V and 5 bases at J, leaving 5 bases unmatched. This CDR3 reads CASSSTGETEAFF. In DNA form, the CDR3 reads TGTGCCAGCAGTAGTACAGGGGAAACTGAAGCTTTCTTT.

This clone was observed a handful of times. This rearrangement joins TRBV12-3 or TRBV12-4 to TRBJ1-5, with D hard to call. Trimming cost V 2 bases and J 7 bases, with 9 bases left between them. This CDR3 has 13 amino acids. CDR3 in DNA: TGTGCCAGCAGTTTATCTCTGGGCCAGCCCCAGCATTTT. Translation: CASSLSLGQPQHF.

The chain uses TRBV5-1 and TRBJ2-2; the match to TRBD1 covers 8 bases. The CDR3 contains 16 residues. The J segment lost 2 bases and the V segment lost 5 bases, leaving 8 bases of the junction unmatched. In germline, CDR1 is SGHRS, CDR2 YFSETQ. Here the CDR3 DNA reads TGCGCCAGCAGGGCTCCGGGGACAGGTAACACCGGGGAGCTGTTTTTT. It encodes CASRAPGTGNTGELFF.

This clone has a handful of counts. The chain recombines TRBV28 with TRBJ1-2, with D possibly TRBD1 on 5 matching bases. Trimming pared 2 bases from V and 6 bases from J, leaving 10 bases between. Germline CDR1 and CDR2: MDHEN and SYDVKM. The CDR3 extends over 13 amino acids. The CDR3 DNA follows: TGTGCCAGCAGTTTAAGCGGGGGGGATGGCTACACCTTC. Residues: CASSLSGGDGYTF.

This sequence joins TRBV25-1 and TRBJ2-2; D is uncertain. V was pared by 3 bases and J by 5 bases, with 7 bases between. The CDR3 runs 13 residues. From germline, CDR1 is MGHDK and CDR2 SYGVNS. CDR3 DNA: TGTGCCAGCAGTGAGGGCACGACCGGGGAGCTGTTTTTT. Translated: CASSEGTTGELFF.

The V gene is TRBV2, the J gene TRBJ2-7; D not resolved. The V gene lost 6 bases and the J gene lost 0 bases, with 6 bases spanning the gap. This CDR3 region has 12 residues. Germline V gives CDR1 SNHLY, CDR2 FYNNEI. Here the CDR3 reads CASSYSSYEQYV. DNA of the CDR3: TGTGCCAGCAGCTACAGCTCCTACGAGCAGTACGTC.

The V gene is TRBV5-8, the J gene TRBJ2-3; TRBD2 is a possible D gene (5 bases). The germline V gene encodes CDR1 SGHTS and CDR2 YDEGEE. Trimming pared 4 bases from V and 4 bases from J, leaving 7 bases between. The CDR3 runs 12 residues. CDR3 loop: CASSTGADTQYF. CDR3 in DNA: TGTGCCAGCAGCACCGGGGCAGATACGCAGTATTTT.

For the CDR3, the DNA is TGTGCCTCAAAAGTGGACGGCACAGATACGCAGTATTTT. Translation gives CASKVDGTDTQYF. The chain is built from TRBV19 and TRBJ2-3; D remains unclear. The CDR3 runs 13 residues. V was trimmed by 11 bases and J by 1 base, leaving 13 bases between them. CDR1 LNHDA and CDR2 SQIVND come from the germline V gene (reference sequence).

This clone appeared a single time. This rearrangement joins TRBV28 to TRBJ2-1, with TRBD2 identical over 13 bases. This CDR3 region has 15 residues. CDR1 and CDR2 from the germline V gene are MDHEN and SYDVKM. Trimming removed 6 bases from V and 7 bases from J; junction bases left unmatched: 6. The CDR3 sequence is CASSSTSGGGNEQFF. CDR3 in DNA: TGTGCCAGCAGCTCTACTAGCGGGGGGGGAAATGAGCAGTTCTTC.

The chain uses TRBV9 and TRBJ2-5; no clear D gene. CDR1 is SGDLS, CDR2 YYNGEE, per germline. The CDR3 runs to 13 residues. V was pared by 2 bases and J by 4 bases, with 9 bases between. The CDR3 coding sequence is TGTGCCAGCAGCGTCGGCGTGTCAGAGACCCAGTACTTC. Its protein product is CASSVGVSETQYF.

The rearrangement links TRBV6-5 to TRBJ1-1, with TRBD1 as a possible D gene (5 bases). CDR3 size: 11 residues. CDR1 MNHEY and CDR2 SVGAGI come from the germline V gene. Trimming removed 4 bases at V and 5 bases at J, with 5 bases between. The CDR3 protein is CASSWGTEAFF. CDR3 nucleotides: TGTGCCAGCAGTTGGGGGACTGAAGCTTTCTTT.

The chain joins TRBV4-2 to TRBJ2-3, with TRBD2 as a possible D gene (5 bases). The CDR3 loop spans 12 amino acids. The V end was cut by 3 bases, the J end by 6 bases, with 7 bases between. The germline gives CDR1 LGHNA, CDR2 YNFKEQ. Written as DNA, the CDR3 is TGTGCCAGCAGCCATACGGGGGATACGCAGTATTTT. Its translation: CASSHTGDTQYF.

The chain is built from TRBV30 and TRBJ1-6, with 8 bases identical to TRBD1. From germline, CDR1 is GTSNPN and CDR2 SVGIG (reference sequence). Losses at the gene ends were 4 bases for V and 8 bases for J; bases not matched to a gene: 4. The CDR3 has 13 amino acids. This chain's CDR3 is CAWKDRVDSPLHF. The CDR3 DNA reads TGTGCCTGGAAGGACAGGGTAGATTCACCCCTCCACTTT.

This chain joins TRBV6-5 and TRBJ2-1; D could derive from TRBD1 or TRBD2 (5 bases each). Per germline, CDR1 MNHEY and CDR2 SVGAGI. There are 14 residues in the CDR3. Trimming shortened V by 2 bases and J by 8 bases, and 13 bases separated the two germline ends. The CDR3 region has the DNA TGTGCCAGCAGTTACAGGGCAGGGAGTGATGAGCAGTTCTTC. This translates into CASSYRAGSDEQFF.

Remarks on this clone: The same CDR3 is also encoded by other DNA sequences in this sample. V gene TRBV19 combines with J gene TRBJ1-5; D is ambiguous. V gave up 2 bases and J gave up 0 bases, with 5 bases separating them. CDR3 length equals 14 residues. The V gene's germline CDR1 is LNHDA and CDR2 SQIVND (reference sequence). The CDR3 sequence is CASSIRDSNQPQHF. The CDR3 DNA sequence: TGTGCCAGTAGTATACGTGATAGCAATCAGCCCCAGCATTTT. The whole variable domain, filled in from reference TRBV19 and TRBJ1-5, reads DGGITQSPKYLFRKEGQNVTLSCEQNLNHDAMYWYRQDPGQGLRLIYYSQIVNDFQKGDIAEGYSVSREKKESFPLTVTSAQKNPTAFYLCASSIRDSNQPQHFGDGTRLSIL.

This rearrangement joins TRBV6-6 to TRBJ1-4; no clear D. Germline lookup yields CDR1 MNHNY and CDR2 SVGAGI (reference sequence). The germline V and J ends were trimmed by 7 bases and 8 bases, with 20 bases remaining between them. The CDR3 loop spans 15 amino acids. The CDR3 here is CASTSTSTVSEKLFF. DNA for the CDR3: TGTGCCAGCACCTCGACCTCGACCGTCTCCGAAAAACTGTTTTTT.

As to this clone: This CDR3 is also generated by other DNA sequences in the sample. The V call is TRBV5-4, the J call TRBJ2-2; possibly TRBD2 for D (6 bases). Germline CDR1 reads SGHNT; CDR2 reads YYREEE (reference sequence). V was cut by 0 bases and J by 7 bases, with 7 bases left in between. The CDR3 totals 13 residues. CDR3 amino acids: CASSLVGGGELFF. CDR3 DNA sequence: TGTGCCAGCAGCTTGGTCGGGGGCGGGGAGCTGTTTTTT.

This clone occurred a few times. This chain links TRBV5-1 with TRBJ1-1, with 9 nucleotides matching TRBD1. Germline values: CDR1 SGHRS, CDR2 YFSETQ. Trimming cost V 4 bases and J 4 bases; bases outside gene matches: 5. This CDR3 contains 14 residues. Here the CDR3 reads CASSGLQGATEAFF. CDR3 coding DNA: TGCGCCAGCAGCGGGTTACAGGGGGCCACTGAAGCTTTCTTT.

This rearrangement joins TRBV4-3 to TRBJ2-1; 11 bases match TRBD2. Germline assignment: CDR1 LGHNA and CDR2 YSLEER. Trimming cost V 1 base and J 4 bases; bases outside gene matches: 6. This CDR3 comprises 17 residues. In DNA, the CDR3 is TGCGCCAGCAGCCAAGCACCTAGCGGGGGGCCATACAATGAGCAGTTCTTC. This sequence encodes CASSQAPSGGPYNEQFF.